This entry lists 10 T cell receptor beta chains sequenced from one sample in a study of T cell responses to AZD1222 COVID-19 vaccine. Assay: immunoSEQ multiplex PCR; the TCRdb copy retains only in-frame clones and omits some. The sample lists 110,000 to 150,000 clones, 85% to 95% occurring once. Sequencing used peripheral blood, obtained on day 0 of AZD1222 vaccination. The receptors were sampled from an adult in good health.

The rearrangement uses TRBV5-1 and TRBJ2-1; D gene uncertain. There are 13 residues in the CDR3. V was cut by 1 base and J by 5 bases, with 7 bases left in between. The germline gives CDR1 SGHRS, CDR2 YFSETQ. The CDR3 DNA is TGCGCCAGCAGCTTGTTCCCACACAATGAGCAGTTCTTC. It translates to CASSLFPHNEQFF.

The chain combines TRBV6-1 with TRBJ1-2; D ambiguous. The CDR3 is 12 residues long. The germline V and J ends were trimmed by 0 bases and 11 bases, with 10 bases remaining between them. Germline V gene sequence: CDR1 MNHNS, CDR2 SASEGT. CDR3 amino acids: CASSEARTAYTF. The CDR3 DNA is TGTGCCAGCAGTGAAGCTCGAACAGCGTACACCTTC.

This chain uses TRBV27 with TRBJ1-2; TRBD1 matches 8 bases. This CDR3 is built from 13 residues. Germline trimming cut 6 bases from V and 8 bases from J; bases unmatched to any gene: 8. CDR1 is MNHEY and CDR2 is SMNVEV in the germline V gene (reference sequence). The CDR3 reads CASRRGQGSGYTF. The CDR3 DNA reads TGTGCCAGCAGACGTGGACAGGGTTCCGGCTACACCTTC.

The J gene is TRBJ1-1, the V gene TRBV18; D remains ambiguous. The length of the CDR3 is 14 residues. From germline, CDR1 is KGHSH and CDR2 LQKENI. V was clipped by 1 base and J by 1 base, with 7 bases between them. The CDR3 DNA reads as TGTGCCAGCTCACCACAAAGCCAGAACACTGAAGCTTTCTTT. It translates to CASSPQSQNTEAFF.

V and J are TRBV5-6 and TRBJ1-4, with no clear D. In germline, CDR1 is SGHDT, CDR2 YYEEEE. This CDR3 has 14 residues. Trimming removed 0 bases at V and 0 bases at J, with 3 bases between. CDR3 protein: CASSLGATNEKLFF. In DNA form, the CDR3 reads TGTGCCAGCAGCTTGGGCGCAACTAATGAAAAACTGTTTTTT.

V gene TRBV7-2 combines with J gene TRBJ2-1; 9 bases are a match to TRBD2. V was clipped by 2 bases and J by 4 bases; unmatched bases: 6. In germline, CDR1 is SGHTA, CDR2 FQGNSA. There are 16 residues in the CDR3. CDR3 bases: TGTGCCAGCAGCTTATGGTCCAGCGGGGGGTACAATGAGCAGTTCTTC. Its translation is CASSLWSSGGYNEQFF.

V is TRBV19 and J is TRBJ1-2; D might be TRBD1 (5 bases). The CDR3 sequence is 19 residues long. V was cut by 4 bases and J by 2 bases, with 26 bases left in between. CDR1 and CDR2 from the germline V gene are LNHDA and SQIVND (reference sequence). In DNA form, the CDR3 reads TGTGCCAGTAGTACCGGATCTACTCTAGGGGAAGAGAGGAACTATGGCTACACCTTC. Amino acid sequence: CASSTGSTLGEERNYGYTF.

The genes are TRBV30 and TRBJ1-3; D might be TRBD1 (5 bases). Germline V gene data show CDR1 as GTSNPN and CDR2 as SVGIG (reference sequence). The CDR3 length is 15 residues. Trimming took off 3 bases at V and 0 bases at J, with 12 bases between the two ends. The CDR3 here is CAWSSSGSSGNTIYF. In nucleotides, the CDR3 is TGTGCCTGGAGCTCATCAGGGAGCTCTGGAAACACCATATATTTT.

The CDR3 DNA is TGTGCCAGCAGCGCACAGGGTCACCTCGATCAGCCCCAGCATTTT. This codes for CASSAQGHLDQPQHF. The chain recombines TRBV7-9 with TRBJ1-5, with D possibly being TRBD1 (6 bases). This CDR3 has 15 amino acids. V was shortened by 5 bases and J by 5 bases, with 16 bases between the two germline ends. The germline V gene encodes CDR1 SEHNR and CDR2 FQNEAQ (reference sequence).

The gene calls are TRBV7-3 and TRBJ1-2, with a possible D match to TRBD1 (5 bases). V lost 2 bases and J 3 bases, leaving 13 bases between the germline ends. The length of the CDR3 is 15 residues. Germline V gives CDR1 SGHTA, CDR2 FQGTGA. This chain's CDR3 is CASSLYGRDDYGYTF. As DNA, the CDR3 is TGTGCCAGCAGCTTATACGGCAGGGACGACTATGGCTACACCTTC.